A single sample gave rise to the 20 T cell receptor beta chains below, sequenced in a study of T cells in narcolepsy. TCRdb keeps only in-frame clones here, not all; method: immunoSEQ multiplex PCR. The profile covers approximately 25,000 clones, with approximately 80% appearing a single time and roughly 0.65% taken by the ten largest. What was sequenced was CD45RA- memory CD4+ T cells from PBMCs. These receptors were collected from a human donor with narcolepsy.

The rearrangement uses TRBV15 and TRBJ2-1; the D is unclear. This CDR3 comprises 10 residues. Germline V CDR1 and CDR2: LNHNV, YYDKDF (reference sequence). Trimming cost V 1 base and J 10 bases, with 2 bases left between them. The CDR3 spells CATSRGEQFF. The CDR3 DNA reads TGTGCCACCAGCAGAGGGGAGCAGTTCTTC.

The rearrangement joins TRBV28 to TRBJ1-2; D is possibly TRBD1 (5 bases). V lost 10 bases, J lost 0 bases, and 15 bases lay in between. In germline, CDR1 is MDHEN, CDR2 SYDVKM. CDR3 length equals 14 residues. The CDR3 nucleotides are TGTGCCACCATCCCCCAGGGCTCTAACTATGGCTACACCTTC. Its translation: CATIPQGSNYGYTF.

There are a few counts of this clone. The chain links TRBV7-6 to TRBJ2-1, with TRBD2 identical over 9 bases. Germline CDR1 is SGHVS and CDR2 is FNYEAQ. V gave up 3 bases and J gave up 5 bases; unmatched junction bases: 11. The CDR3 is 17 residues long. In nucleotides, the CDR3 is TGTGCCAGCAGCTTCCCGAGTGGGCGGGGGGGCGACAATGAGCAGTTCTTC. As protein: CASSFPSGRGGDNEQFF. Filled out from reference TRBV7-6 and TRBJ2-1, the complete variable domain reads GAGVSQSPRYKVTKRGQDVALRCDPISGHVSLYWYRQALGQGPEFLTYFNYEAQQDKSGLPNDRFSAERPEGSISTLTIQRTEQRDSAMYRCASSFPSGRGGDNEQFFGPGTRLTVL.

This clone was seen a single time. Here the CDR3 reads CASSYSTVGRHYGYTF. CDR3 coding DNA: TGTGCCAGCAGTTACTCGACGGTCGGACGGCACTATGGCTACACCTTC. The chain is built from TRBV6-5 and TRBJ1-2, with D uncertain. The CDR3 is made up of 16 amino acids. Trimming removed 0 bases from V and 3 bases from J, with 14 bases in between. CDR1 and CDR2 (germline): MNHEY, SVGAGI.

The genes are TRBV7-3 and TRBJ2-1, with D perhaps TRBD1 or TRBD2 (5 bases each). This CDR3 has 14 amino acids. Germline values: CDR1 SGHTA, CDR2 FQGTGA. With 4 bases removed from V and 6 bases from J, the gap between germline ends came to 13 bases. The CDR3, as DNA: TGTGCCAGCAGCTCCGGGACGGGACCCAATGAGCAGTTCTTC. Its translation is CASSSGTGPNEQFF.

The chain carries TRBV6-8 and TRBJ2-4; unclear D gene. The germline V and J ends were trimmed by 2 bases and 0 bases, with 8 bases remaining between them. Germline lookup yields CDR1 MNHGY and CDR2 SAAAGT. The CDR3 consists of 15 residues. DNA for the CDR3: TGTGCCAGCAGTTACGGTCACCTAGCCAAAAACATTCAGTACTTC. Its translation is CASSYGHLAKNIQYF.

V and J are TRBV28 and TRBJ1-4; D is possibly TRBD1 (5 bases). There are 14 residues in the CDR3. Between the trimmed V and J ends, which lost 8 bases and 0 bases, there was a span of 10 bases. CDR1 and CDR2 (germline): MDHEN, SYDVKM. CDR3 amino acids: CASLGDATNEKLFF. The CDR3 DNA sequence: TGTGCCAGCTTGGGGGACGCAACTAATGAAAAACTGTTTTTT.

Comments on this clone: A read error may produce the germline difference seen at one junction end. The rearrangement uses TRBV4-2 and TRBJ2-5, with 7 positions matching TRBD2. Germline-derived CDR1 and CDR2 are LGHNA and YNFKEQ. This CDR3 comprises 15 residues. CDR3 sequence: CASSQDLADREPQYF. Here the CDR3 DNA reads TGTGCCAGCAGCCAGGACCTAGCGGACCGAGAGCCCCAGTACTTC.

Details on this clone: A junction end diverges from the germline sequence, so it may reflect a read error. The rearrangement uses TRBV14 and TRBJ1-2, with a weak D call TRBD1 (5 bases). CDR3 size: 13 residues. The V gene's germline CDR1 is SGHDN and CDR2 FVKESK. CDR3 in DNA: TGTGCCAGCAGCCGCCAGGGCAGCCCAAGGCATGGGTTC. The encoded protein is CASSRQGSPRHGF.

The chain employs TRBV5-4 and TRBJ2-7, with a possible D match to TRBD2 (6 bases). CDR3 size: 14 residues. Trimming cost V 0 bases and J 0 bases, with 7 bases left between them. Germline CDR1 SGHNT, CDR2 YYREEE (reference sequence). The CDR3 DNA reads TGTGCCAGCAGCTTGGAGACTAGCTCCTACGAGCAGTACTTC. Encoded protein: CASSLETSSYEQYF. The whole variable domain, filled in from reference TRBV5-4 and TRBJ2-7, reads ETGVTQSPTHLIKTRGQQVTLRCSSQSGHNTVSWYQQALGQGPQFIFQYYREEENGRGNFPPRFSGLQFPNYSSELNVNALELDDSALYLCASSLETSSYEQYFGPGTRLTVT.

V usage is TRBV4-2 and J usage is TRBJ2-3; 11 nucleotides agree with TRBD2. V dropped 3 bases and J dropped 6; count of bases not matched to a gene: 17. The V gene's germline CDR1 is LGHNA and CDR2 YNFKEQ. This CDR3 region has 19 residues. The CDR3 DNA reads as TGTGCCAGCAGCCAGGGTTCTTCCGGGACTAGCGGAGGGGGGGATACGCAGTATTTT. Encoded protein: CASSQGSSGTSGGGDTQYF.

This clone was observed once. The chain carries TRBV4-3 and TRBJ2-1; D is uncertain. The germline gives CDR1 LGHNA, CDR2 YSLEER. V shed 6 bases and J shed 4 bases, with 16 bases lying between them. The CDR3 extends over 15 amino acids. The CDR3 loop is CASSPDRTPYNEQFF. The CDR3 DNA reads TGCGCCAGCAGTCCTGACCGTACCCCTTACAATGAGCAGTTCTTC.

The V call is TRBV12-5, the J call TRBJ2-2; D is possibly TRBD1 (5 bases). The germline gives CDR1 LGHNT, CDR2 FRNRAP. V was trimmed by 7 bases and J by 0 bases, leaving 15 bases between them. The CDR3 covers 16 residues. CDR3 amino acids: CASAPGPTANTGELFF. For the CDR3, the DNA is TGTGCTAGTGCGCCCGGGCCGACAGCGAACACCGGGGAGCTGTTTTTT. Drawing the rest from reference TRBV12-5 and TRBJ2-2, the complete variable domain is DARVTQTPRHKVTEMGQEVTMRCQPILGHNTVFWYRQTMMQGLELLAYFRNRAPLDDSGMPKDRFSAEMPDATLATLKIQPSEPRDSAVYFCASAPGPTANTGELFFGEGSRLTVL.

The chain links TRBV14 to TRBJ2-3, with TRBD2 identical over 10 bases. Germline assignment: CDR1 SGHDN and CDR2 FVKESK. The CDR3 is 17 residues long. J gave up 0 bases and V 1 base, and 4 bases lay outside the gene matches. The CDR3 region is CASSQGTSGVSTDTQYF. In nucleotides, the CDR3 is TGTGCCAGCAGCCAAGGGACTAGCGGCGTCAGCACAGATACGCAGTATTTT.

The chain recombines TRBV7-9 with TRBJ1-6, with D perhaps TRBD1 (5 bases). CDR1 is SEHNR, CDR2 FQNEAQ, per germline (reference sequence). CDR3 length: 18 residues. Trimming stripped 5 bases from V and 0 bases from J, with 17 bases between. The CDR3 is CASSLWDPWSSYNSPLHF. CDR3 coding DNA: TGTGCCAGCAGCCTCTGGGACCCTTGGAGCTCCTATAATTCACCCCTCCACTTT.

The chain recombines TRBV30 with TRBJ2-7, with 10 bases aligning to TRBD1. This CDR3 is built from 15 residues. V trimming: 2 bases; J trimming: 6 bases; junction bases outside the gene matches: 10. Germline CDR1 is GTSNPN and CDR2 is SVGIG (reference sequence). The CDR3 region has the DNA TGTGCCTGGAGTCTCCGCCGGACAGGGGGTGTCGAGCAGTACTTC. Its protein is CAWSLRRTGGVEQYF.

The rearrangement links TRBV11-2 to TRBJ2-5; TRBD1 is a possible D gene (6 bases). The CDR3 length is 13 residues. CDR1 and CDR2 from the germline V gene are SGHAT and FQNNGV. Trimming cost V 5 bases and J 1 base, with 8 bases left between them. The CDR3 bases are TGTGCCAGCAGCCCAGGGGCCCAAGAGACCCAGTACTTC. It yields the protein CASSPGAQETQYF.

This chain links TRBV5-4 with TRBJ2-1; the D is unclear. CDR1 and CDR2 from the germline V gene are SGHNT and YYREEE (reference sequence). The CDR3 extends over 12 amino acids. Trimming removed 4 bases at V and 6 bases at J, with 8 bases between. The CDR3 bases are TGTGCCAGCAGCACTGACCGCAATGAGCAGTTCTTC. This sequence encodes CASSTDRNEQFF.

The chain uses TRBV12-5 and TRBJ2-2; 7 bases fit TRBD1. V was clipped by 6 bases and J by 6 bases; unmatched bases: 1. The CDR3 is made up of 12 amino acids. CDR1 and CDR2 from the germline V gene are LGHNT and FRNRAP. In nucleotides, the CDR3 is TGTGCTAGTGGGACAGGGCCCGGGGAGCTGTTTTTT. Translation gives CASGTGPGELFF.

The rearrangement joins TRBV28 to TRBJ1-5; D not certain. V was trimmed by 10 bases and J by 6 bases, leaving 16 bases between them. This CDR3 has 13 amino acids. Germline CDR1 reads MDHEN; CDR2 reads SYDVKM. CDR3 residues: CATSSGQGQPQHF. The DNA of the CDR3 is TGTGCCACCAGCTCTGGGCAAGGTCAGCCCCAGCATTTT.